The sequence of this T cell receptor (beta chain) was determined in a study of blood T cell repertoires in COVID-19. Study-wide background: Acute and convalescent COVID-19 samples came from the United States, Italy and Spain.

V was shortened by 5 bases and J by 4 bases, with 12 bases between the two germline ends. This CDR3 has 13 amino acids. The germline V gene encodes CDR1 SGHVS and CDR2 FQNEAQ. As originally analysed: By means of reference gene primer amplification, nucleated cell counts were estimated. Sequenced by immunoSEQ multiplex PCR; TCRdb stores in-frame clones only, minus some. V, J and clone size reflect that table, while D and trimming were determined from the DNA. Among about 150,000 clones, approximately 91% were seen once, and the ten largest hold approximately 0.5%. The sample taken for sequencing was peripheral blood. The rearrangement uses TRBV7-8 and TRBJ2-7; D call uncertain. The receptor was isolated from a man between 50 and 59 years old with acute or convalescent COVID-19. The CDR3: CASSQERLYEQYF. The CDR3, as DNA: TGTGCCAGCAGCCAGGAGAGGTTGTACGAGCAGTACTTC.